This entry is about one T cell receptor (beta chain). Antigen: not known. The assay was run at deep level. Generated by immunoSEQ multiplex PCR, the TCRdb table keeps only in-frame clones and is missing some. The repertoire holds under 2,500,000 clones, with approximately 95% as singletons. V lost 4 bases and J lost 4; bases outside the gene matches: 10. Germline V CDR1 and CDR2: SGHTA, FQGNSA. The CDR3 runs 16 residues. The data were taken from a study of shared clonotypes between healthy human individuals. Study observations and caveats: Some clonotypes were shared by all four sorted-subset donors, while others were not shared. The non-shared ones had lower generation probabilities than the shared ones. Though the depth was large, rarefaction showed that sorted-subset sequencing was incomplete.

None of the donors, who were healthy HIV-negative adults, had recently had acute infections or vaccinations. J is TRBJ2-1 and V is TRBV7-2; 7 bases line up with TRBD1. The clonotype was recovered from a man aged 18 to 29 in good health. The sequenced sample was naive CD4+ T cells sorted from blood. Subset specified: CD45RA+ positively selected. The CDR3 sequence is CASSWTRDRLYNEQFF. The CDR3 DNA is TGTGCCAGCAGCTGGACACGGGACAGACTATACAATGAGCAGTTCTTC.